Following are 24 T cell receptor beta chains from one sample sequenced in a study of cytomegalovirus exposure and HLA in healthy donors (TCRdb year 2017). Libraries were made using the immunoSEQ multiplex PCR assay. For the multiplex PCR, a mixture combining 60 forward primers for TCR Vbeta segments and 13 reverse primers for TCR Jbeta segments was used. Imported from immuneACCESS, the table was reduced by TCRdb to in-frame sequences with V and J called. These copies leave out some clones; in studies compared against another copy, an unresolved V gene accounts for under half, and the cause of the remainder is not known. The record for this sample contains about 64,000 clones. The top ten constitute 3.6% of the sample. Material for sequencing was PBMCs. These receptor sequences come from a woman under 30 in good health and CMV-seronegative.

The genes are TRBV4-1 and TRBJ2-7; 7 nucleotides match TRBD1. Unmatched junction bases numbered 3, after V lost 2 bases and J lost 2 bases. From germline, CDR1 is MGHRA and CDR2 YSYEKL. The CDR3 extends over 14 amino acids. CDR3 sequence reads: CASSQHDRAYEQYF. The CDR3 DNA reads TGCGCCAGCAGCCAACATGACAGGGCCTACGAGCAGTACTTC.

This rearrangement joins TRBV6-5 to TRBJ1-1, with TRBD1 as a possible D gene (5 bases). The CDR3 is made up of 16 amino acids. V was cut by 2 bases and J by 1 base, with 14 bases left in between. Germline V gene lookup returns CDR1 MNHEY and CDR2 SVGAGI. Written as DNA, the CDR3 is TGTGCCAGCAGTTACGGGGTTTGGGGCACGAACACTGAAGCTTTCTTT. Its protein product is CASSYGVWGTNTEAFF.

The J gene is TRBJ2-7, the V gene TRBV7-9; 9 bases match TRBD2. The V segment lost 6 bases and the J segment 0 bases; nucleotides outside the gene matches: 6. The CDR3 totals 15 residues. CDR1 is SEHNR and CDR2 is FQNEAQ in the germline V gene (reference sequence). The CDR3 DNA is TGTGCCAGCAGACTTAGCGGGGGACTCTCCTACGAGCAGTACTTC. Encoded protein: CASRLSGGLSYEQYF.

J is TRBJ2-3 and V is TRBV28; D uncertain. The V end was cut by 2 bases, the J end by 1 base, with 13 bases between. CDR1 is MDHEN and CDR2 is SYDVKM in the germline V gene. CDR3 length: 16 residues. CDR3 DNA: TGTGCCAGCAGTTTACGCCCCGGTATGGGCACAGATACGCAGTATTTT. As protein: CASSLRPGMGTDTQYF.

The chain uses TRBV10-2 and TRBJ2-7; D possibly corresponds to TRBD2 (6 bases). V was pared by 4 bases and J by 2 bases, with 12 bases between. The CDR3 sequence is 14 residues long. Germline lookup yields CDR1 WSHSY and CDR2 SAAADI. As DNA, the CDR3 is TGCGCCAGCAGTGTGTGGGAGGAGACCTACGAGCAGTACTTC. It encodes CASSVWEETYEQYF.

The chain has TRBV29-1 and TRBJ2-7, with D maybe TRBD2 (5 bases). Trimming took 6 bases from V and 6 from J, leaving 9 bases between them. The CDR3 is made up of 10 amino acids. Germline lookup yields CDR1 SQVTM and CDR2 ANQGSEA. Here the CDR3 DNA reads TGCAGCGTCGATGAGGGCGAGCAGTACTTC. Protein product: CSVDEGEQYF.

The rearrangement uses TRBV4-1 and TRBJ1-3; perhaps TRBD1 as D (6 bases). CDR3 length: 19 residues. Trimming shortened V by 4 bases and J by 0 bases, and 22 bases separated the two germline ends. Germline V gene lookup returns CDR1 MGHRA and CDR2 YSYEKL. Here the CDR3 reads CASSRLGQKEIPSGNTIYF. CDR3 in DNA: TGCGCCAGCAGCCGCTTAGGACAGAAAGAAATTCCCTCTGGAAACACCATATATTTT.

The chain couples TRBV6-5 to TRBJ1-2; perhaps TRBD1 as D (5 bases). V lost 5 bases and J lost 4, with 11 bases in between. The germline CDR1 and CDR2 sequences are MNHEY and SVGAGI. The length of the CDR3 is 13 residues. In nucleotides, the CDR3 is TGTGCCAGCAGTGGCGACAGTGCCTATGGCTACACCTTC. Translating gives CASSGDSAYGYTF.

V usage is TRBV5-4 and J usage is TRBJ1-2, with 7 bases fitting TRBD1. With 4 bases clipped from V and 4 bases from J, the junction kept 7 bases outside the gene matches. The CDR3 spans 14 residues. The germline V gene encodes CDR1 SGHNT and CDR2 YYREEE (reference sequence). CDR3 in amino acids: CASSPDRSLYGYTF. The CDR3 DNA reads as TGTGCCAGCAGCCCGGACAGGTCCCTCTATGGCTACACCTTC. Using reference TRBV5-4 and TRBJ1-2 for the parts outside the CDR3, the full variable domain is ETGVTQSPTHLIKTRGQQVTLRCSSQSGHNTVSWYQQALGQGPQFIFQYYREEENGRGNFPPRFSGLQFPNYSSELNVNALELDDSALYLCASSPDRSLYGYTFGSGTRLTVV.

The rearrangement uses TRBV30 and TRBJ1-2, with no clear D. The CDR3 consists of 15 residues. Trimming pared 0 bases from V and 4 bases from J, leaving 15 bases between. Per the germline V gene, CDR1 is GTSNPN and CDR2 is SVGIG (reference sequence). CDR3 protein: CAWSVPGFPPYGYTF. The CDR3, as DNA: TGTGCCTGGAGTGTACCAGGATTCCCCCCCTATGGCTACACCTTC.

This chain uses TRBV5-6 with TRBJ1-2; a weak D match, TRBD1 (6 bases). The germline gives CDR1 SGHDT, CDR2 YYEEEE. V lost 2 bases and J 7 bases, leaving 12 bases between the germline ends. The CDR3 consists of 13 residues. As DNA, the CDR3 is TGTGCCAGCAGCTTTGGACAGTACAGTGGCTACACCTTC. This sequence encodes CASSFGQYSGYTF. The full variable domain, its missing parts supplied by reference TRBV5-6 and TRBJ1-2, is DAGVTQSPTHLIKTRGQQVTLRCSPKSGHDTVSWYQQALGQGPQFIFQYYEEEERQRGNFPDRFSGHQFPNYSSELNVNALLLGDSALYLCASSFGQYSGYTFGSGTRLTVV.

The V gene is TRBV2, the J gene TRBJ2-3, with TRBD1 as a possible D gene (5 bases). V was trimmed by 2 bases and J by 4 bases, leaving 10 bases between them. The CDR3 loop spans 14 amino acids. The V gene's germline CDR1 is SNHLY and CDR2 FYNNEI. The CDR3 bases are TGTGCCAGCAGTGAAAACGGCAGGGCAGATACGCAGTATTTT. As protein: CASSENGRADTQYF.

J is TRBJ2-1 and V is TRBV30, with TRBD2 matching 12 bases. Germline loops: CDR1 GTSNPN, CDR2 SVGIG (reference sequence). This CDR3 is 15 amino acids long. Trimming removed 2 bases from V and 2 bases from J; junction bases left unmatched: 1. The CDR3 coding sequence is TGTGCCTGGAGTCTAGCGGGGGGGGCCTACAATGAGCAGTTCTTC. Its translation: CAWSLAGGAYNEQFF.

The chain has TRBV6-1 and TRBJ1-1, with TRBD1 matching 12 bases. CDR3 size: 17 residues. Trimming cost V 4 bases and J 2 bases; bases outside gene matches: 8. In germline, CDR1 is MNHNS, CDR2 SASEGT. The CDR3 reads CASSALPGQGANTEAFF. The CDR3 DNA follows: TGTGCCAGCAGTGCCCTCCCGGGACAGGGGGCTAACACTGAAGCTTTCTTT.

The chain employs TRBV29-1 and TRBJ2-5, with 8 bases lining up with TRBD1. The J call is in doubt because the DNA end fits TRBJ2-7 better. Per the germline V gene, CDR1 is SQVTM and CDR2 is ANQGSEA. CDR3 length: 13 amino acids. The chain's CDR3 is CSVEDRVSDEQYF. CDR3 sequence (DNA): TGCAGCGTTGAGGACAGGGTTAGCGACGAGCAGTACTTC.

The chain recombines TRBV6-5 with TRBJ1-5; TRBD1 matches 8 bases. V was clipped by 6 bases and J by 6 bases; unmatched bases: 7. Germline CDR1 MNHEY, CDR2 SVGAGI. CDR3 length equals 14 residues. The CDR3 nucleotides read TGTGCCAGCAGAAGACAGGGGAAGGGTCAGCCCCAGCATTTT. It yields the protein CASRRQGKGQPQHF.

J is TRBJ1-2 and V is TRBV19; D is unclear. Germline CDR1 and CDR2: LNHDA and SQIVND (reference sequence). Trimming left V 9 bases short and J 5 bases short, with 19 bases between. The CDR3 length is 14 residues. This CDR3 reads CASPVPPRGYGYTF. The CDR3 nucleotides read TGTGCCAGCCCTGTCCCCCCGAGAGGGTATGGCTACACCTTC.

CDR3 in amino acids: CASRDWALNTEAFF. CDR3 DNA sequence: TGTGCCAGCAGGGACTGGGCCCTGAACACTGAAGCTTTCTTT. V usage is TRBV7-9 and J usage is TRBJ1-1; D is uncertain. CDR1 and CDR2 from the germline V gene are SEHNR and FQNEAQ (reference sequence). V lost 6 bases to trimming and J lost 0 bases, with 11 bases between them. This CDR3 region has 14 residues.

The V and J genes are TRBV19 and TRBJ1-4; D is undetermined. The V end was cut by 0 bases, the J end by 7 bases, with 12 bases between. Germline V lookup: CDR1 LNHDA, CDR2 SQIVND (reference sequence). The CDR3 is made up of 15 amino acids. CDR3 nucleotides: TGTGCCAGTAGTATAGATCCGGGGTTACCTGAAAAACTGTTTTTT. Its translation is CASSIDPGLPEKLFF.

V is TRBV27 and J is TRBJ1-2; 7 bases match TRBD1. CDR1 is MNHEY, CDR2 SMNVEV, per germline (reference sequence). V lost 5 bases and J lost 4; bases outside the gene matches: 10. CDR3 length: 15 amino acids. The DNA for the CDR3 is TGTGCCAGCAGTACCCCTCGACAGGGCGCCTATGGCTACACCTTC. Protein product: CASSTPRQGAYGYTF.

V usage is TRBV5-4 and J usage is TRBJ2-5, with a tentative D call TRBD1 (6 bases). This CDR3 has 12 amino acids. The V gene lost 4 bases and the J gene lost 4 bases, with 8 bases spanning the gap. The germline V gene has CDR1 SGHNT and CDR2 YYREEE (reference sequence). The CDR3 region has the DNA TGTGCCAGCAGCCAAGGGGGAGAGACCCAGTACTTC. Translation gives CASSQGGETQYF.

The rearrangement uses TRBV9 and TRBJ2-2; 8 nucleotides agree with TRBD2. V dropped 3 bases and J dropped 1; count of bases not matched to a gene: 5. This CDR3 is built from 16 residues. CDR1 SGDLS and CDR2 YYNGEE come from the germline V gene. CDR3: CASSGGSGRNTGELFF. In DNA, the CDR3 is TGTGCCAGCAGCGGGGGAAGCGGGAGGAACACCGGGGAGCTGTTTTTT.

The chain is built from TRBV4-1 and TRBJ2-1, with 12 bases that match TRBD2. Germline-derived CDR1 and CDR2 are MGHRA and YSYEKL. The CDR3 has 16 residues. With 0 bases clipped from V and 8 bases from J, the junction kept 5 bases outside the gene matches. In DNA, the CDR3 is TGCGCCAGCAGCCAAGATGGGACTAGCGGGTGGGATGAGCAGTTCTTC. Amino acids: CASSQDGTSGWDEQFF.

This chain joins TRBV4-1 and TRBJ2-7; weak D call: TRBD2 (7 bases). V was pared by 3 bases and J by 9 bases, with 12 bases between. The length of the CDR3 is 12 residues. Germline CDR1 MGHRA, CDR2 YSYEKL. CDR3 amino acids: CASSHLRGAQYF. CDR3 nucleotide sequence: TGCGCCAGCAGCCATCTTCGGGGGGCGCAGTACTTC.